This T cell receptor beta chain was sequenced for a study of CD8+CD57+ T cells in acquired aplastic anemia. Study-level findings and limits: Researchers reported that CD8+ Simpson's diversity was not significantly different in patients versus controls.

In this sample, this clonotype turned up a few times. Its target is unknown. TCR beta VDJ and CDR3 were profiled, and genomic DNA was the template. TCRdb reprocessed the reads via MiXCR and lists one record per CDR3 protein. The sample contains around 200,000 distinct CDR3 sequences, 48% of which appear only once. Trimming took 10 bases from V and 4 from J; bases not matched to a gene: 6. Looked up from germline, CDR1 is ENHRY and CDR2 is SYGVKD. The CDR3 runs 12 residues. Patients who underwent sequencing had shown CD8+CD57+ cell expansion by flow cytometry. The receptor's source is a human donor with aplastic anemia. Material for sequencing was sorted CD4+, CD8+, or CD8+CD57+ T cells (not recorded which) from PBMCs. V gene TRBV10-3 combines with J gene TRBJ2-7; 8 bases agree with TRBD1. The CDR3, as DNA: TGTGCCACGGGACAGGCGACATACGAGCAGTACTTC. It encodes CATGQATYEQYF.